These 27 T cell receptor beta chains came from one sample sequenced in a study of T cell responses to AZD1222 COVID-19 vaccine. Libraries were prepared by immunoSEQ multiplex PCR; TCRdb keeps only in-frame clonotypes and omits some of them. The sample carries about 180,000 clones, approximately 92% recorded once. The specimen comprised peripheral blood, sampled 28 days after the second dose of the MenACWY control vaccine. These receptors all stem from an adult who received the MenACWY meningococcal vaccine as a control.

V and J are TRBV5-1 and TRBJ1-1; D not certain. Germline values: CDR1 SGHRS, CDR2 YFSETQ. The CDR3 has 14 residues. Trimming left V 0 bases short and J 0 bases short, with 6 bases between. The CDR3 DNA reads as TGCGCCAGCAGCTTGGCCCAGTTGAACACTGAAGCTTTCTTT. It encodes CASSLAQLNTEAFF.

The sample holds one count of this clone. The chain is built from TRBV19 and TRBJ1-5; D is unresolved. Germline V gives CDR1 LNHDA, CDR2 SQIVND (reference sequence). The CDR3 sequence is 15 residues long. Trimming took 3 bases from V and 4 from J, leaving 13 bases between them. In DNA form, the CDR3 reads TGTGCCAGTAGTATTGCGACACAAGGGAATCAGCCCCAGCATTTT. Its protein is CASSIATQGNQPQHF.

The chain is built from TRBV12-5 and TRBJ2-1, with TRBD2 as a possible D gene (5 bases). This CDR3 comprises 17 residues. V was pared by 0 bases and J by 0 bases, with 12 bases between. The germline V gene encodes CDR1 LGHNT and CDR2 FRNRAP. The CDR3 nucleotides are TGTGCTAGTGGTTTGGTACGCTCGAGCGGCTCCTACAATGAGCAGTTCTTC. This codes for CASGLVRSSGSYNEQFF.

This rearrangement joins TRBV9 to TRBJ2-3, with 7 nucleotides matching TRBD2. The CDR3 has 14 amino acids. The germline CDR1 and CDR2 sequences are SGDLS and YYNGEE. The junction had 5 bases not matched to a gene; V was cut back by 3 bases and J by 4 bases. The CDR3 spells CASSALGGADTQYF. The DNA for the CDR3 is TGTGCCAGCAGCGCCCTGGGGGGGGCAGATACGCAGTATTTT.

V gene TRBV7-3 combines with J gene TRBJ1-1, with D unresolved. Trimming removed 3 bases from V and 0 bases from J, with 8 bases in between. The CDR3 has 14 amino acids. Germline V gene lookup returns CDR1 SGHTA and CDR2 FQGTGA. The DNA of the CDR3 is TGTGCCAGCAGCTTTGGCGGCCTGAACACTGAAGCTTTCTTT. Translation: CASSFGGLNTEAFF.

The chain combines TRBV7-9 with TRBJ2-1, with TRBD2 matching over 10 bases. Unmatched junction bases numbered 9, after V lost 1 base and J lost 9 bases. Germline CDR1 and CDR2: SEHNR and FQNEAQ (reference sequence). This CDR3 is built from 16 residues. The CDR3 nucleotides read TGTGCCAGCAGCTTAGTGGCCAGCGGGGGGGCCCGTGAGCAGTTCTTC. Protein: CASSLVASGGAREQFF.

The rearrangement links TRBV5-4 to TRBJ1-1; D gene uncertain. The germline V gene encodes CDR1 SGHNT and CDR2 YYREEE (reference sequence). The CDR3 extends over 17 amino acids. Trimming took 2 bases from V and 5 from J, leaving 22 bases between them. The CDR3 DNA follows: TGTGCCAGCAGCTTCGGCCACAATACGGGAGGGTGGACTGAAGCTTTCTTT. This sequence encodes CASSFGHNTGGWTEAFF.

The CDR3, as DNA: TGTGCCAGCAGCCGATCGGGCGGGGGTTCCTACGAGCAGTACTTC. Translated, it gives CASSRSGGGSYEQYF. The V call is TRBV28, the J call TRBJ2-7; TRBD2 aligns across 7 bases. Unmatched junction bases numbered 9, after V lost 6 bases and J lost 1 base. Germline CDR1 reads MDHEN; CDR2 reads SYDVKM. The CDR3 has 15 residues.

This clone was recorded only once. The chain combines TRBV6-1 with TRBJ1-4, with 8 nucleotides matching TRBD1. The ends lost 3 bases at V and 8 bases at J; junction bases unmatched: 17. Germline lookup yields CDR1 MNHNS and CDR2 SASEGT. CDR3 size: 18 residues. For the CDR3, the DNA is TGTGCCAGCAGTGAGGCGTCCCGGGACAGGAGAGTTTGGGAAAAACTGTTTTTT. This codes for CASSEASRDRRVWEKLFF.

This chain joins TRBV28 and TRBJ1-2; TRBD1 is a possible D gene (6 bases). This CDR3 has 13 residues. The V gene's germline CDR1 is MDHEN and CDR2 SYDVKM. With 6 bases removed from V and 7 bases from J, the gap between germline ends came to 15 bases. CDR3: CASSQDRLSGYTF. Here the CDR3 DNA reads TGTGCCAGCAGCCAAGACAGGTTAAGTGGCTACACCTTC.

The chain carries TRBV9 and TRBJ1-1; D gene uncertain. The CDR3 runs to 13 residues. V was pared by 1 base and J by 0 bases, with 4 bases between. CDR1 and CDR2 (germline): SGDLS, YYNGEE. CDR3: CASSVTMNTEAFF. The CDR3 nucleotides read TGTGCCAGCAGCGTAACCATGAACACTGAAGCTTTCTTT. Complete variable domain (other parts from reference TRBV9 and TRBJ1-1): DSGVTQTPKHLITATGQRVTLRCSPRSGDLSVYWYQQSLDQGLQFLIQYYNGEERAKGNILERFSAQQFPDLHSELNLSSLELGDSALYFCASSVTMNTEAFFGQGTRLTVV.

The rearrangement joins TRBV14 to TRBJ1-2; 7 nucleotides match TRBD1. Germline assignment: CDR1 SGHDN and CDR2 FVKESK. This CDR3 has 17 amino acids. V shed 1 base, J shed 4 bases, and the junction held 12 bases outside the gene matches. CDR3 sequence reads: CASSQGRGQTRFYGYTF. The DNA of the CDR3 is TGTGCCAGCAGCCAAGGAAGGGGACAGACTCGCTTCTATGGCTACACCTTC.

The J gene is TRBJ2-1, the V gene TRBV13; 8 nucleotides agree with TRBD2. Germline V lookup: CDR1 PRHDT, CDR2 FYEKMQ (reference sequence). This CDR3 spans 15 amino acids. Unmatched junction bases numbered 5, after V lost 3 bases and J lost 4 bases. This CDR3 reads CASSFVRGGYNEQFF. DNA of the CDR3: TGTGCCAGCAGCTTCGTCCGGGGGGGATACAATGAGCAGTTCTTC. Full variable domain (rest looked up from reference TRBV13 and TRBJ2-1): AAGVIQSPRHLIKEKRETATLKCYPIPRHDTVYWYQQGPGQDPQFLISFYEKMQSDKGSIPDRFSAQQFSDYHSELNMSSLELGDSALYFCASSFVRGGYNEQFFGPGTRLTVL.

CDR3 protein: CASSGNRGWETQYF. For the CDR3, the DNA is TGTGCCAGCAGCGGAAACAGGGGGTGGGAGACCCAGTACTTC. This chain joins TRBV7-6 and TRBJ2-5; 8 bases fit TRBD1. Germline assignment: CDR1 SGHVS and CDR2 FNYEAQ. J lost 5 bases, V lost 5 bases, and 7 bases had no gene match. The CDR3 is 14 amino acids.

This chain connects TRBV5-1 to TRBJ1-6; 9 nucleotides align to TRBD1. Germline V gene lookup returns CDR1 SGHRS and CDR2 YFSETQ. CDR3 size: 15 residues. V lost 4 bases to trimming and J lost 5 bases; unmatched junction nucleotides: 4. CDR3 in DNA: TGCGCCAGCAGCACAGGGGGCACACATAATTCACCCCTCCACTTT. It is translated as CASSTGGTHNSPLHF.

The chain has TRBV30 and TRBJ1-1, with D unresolved. The CDR3 runs 13 residues. Germline V lookup: CDR1 GTSNPN, CDR2 SVGIG (reference sequence). The V and J ends lost 2 bases and 1 base respectively, with 8 bases between them. The CDR3 nucleotides are TGTGCCTGGAGTCACAGCTCGAACACTGAAGCTTTCTTT. Encoded protein: CAWSHSSNTEAFF.

The rearrangement links TRBV28 to TRBJ1-6; 9 positions match TRBD1. V was clipped by 3 bases and J by 14 bases; unmatched bases: 11. Per the germline V gene, CDR1 is MDHEN and CDR2 is SYDVKM. This CDR3 spans 15 amino acids. In DNA, the CDR3 is TGTGCCAGCAGTTTGGTCGGACAGGGGTCGAGGGCCCTCCACTTT. Protein product: CASSLVGQGSRALHF.

The rearrangement joins TRBV6-1 to TRBJ1-4; the D is unclear. V shed 6 bases and J shed 0 bases, with 11 bases lying between them. Germline-derived CDR1 and CDR2 are MNHNS and SASEGT. CDR3 length equals 15 residues. This chain's CDR3 is CASSLGDATNEKLFF. In DNA, the CDR3 is TGTGCCAGCAGCCTCGGGGATGCAACTAATGAAAAACTGTTTTTT.

The rearrangement uses TRBV4-2 and TRBJ2-2, with D possibly called TRBD1 or TRBD2 (5 bases each). Trimming took off 1 base at V and 10 bases at J, with 10 bases between the two ends. Germline assignment: CDR1 LGHNA and CDR2 YNFKEQ. This CDR3 contains 13 residues. The chain's CDR3 is CASSQVGVTELFF. For the CDR3, the DNA is TGTGCCAGCAGCCAAGTGGGGGTAACGGAGCTGTTTTTT.

The J gene is TRBJ1-2, the V gene TRBV6-5; maybe TRBD1 (5 bases). CDR1 is MNHEY and CDR2 is SVGAGI in the germline V gene. The CDR3 spans 13 residues. V lost 6 bases and J 1 base, leaving 9 bases between the germline ends. The CDR3 coding sequence is TGTGCCAGCAGGGGGACTGTTAACTATGGCTACACCTTC. This encodes CASRGTVNYGYTF.

CDR3 sequence (DNA): TGCGCCAGCAGTCCCTGGGTAGCGGGCAATCAGCCCCAGCATTTT. Translated: CASSPWVAGNQPQHF. The gene calls are TRBV4-3 and TRBJ1-5; D is unclear. V was cut by 6 bases and J by 2 bases, with 14 bases left in between. The CDR3 spans 15 residues. The germline V gene has CDR1 LGHNA and CDR2 YSLEER.

The chain uses TRBV27 and TRBJ1-2, with TRBD1 matching over 8 bases. Losses at the gene ends were 5 bases for V and 8 bases for J; bases not matched to a gene: 7. The germline gives CDR1 MNHEY, CDR2 SMNVEV (reference sequence). This CDR3 has 13 amino acids. CDR3 nucleotide sequence: TGTGCCAGCAGTACTCAGGGGGCTAGAGGCTACACCTTC. Amino acids: CASSTQGARGYTF.

This chain links TRBV6-5 with TRBJ2-7, with 11 bases that match TRBD1. The CDR3 is 14 residues long. Germline CDR1 and CDR2: MNHEY and SVGAGI. Trimming took 9 bases from V and 3 from J; bases not matched to a gene: 7. The CDR3 DNA follows: TGTGCCAGTGGAGGACAGGGGGCGGTCTACGAGCAGTACTTC. Amino acid sequence: CASGGQGAVYEQYF.

J is TRBJ2-1 and V is TRBV5-1, with 7 nucleotides matching TRBD1. Germline CDR1 is SGHRS and CDR2 is YFSETQ. CDR3 length: 15 residues. The V gene end was trimmed by 0 bases and the J gene end by 2 bases; junction bases not matched to a gene: 2. CDR3 DNA: TGCGCCAGCAGCTTGGAAGGGGGCCCCTACAATGAGCAGTTCTTC. Protein product: CASSLEGGPYNEQFF.

This clone was counted a single time. The chain has TRBV18 and TRBJ1-4, with D maybe TRBD1 (5 bases). The CDR3 extends over 14 amino acids. Between the trimmed V and J ends, which lost 3 bases and 8 bases, there was a span of 13 bases. Germline assignment: CDR1 KGHSH and CDR2 LQKENI. CDR3 sequence: CASSPGREREKLFF. In nucleotides, the CDR3 is TGTGCCAGCTCACCGGGACGGGAAAGGGAAAAACTGTTTTTT.

The gene calls are TRBV10-1 and TRBJ1-1; 7 bases align to TRBD1. CDR1 is WNHNN, CDR2 SYGVQD, per germline (reference sequence). The CDR3 is 16 amino acids. Trimming cost V 6 bases and J 1 base; bases outside gene matches: 11. The DNA for the CDR3 is TGCGCCAGCAGGATAACAGGGGCCTCGGGGAACACTGAAGCTTTCTTT. Protein product: CASRITGASGNTEAFF.

This chain connects TRBV4-1 to TRBJ2-5; 16 bases map to TRBD2. V lost 0 bases, J lost 4 bases, and 8 bases stayed unmatched. This CDR3 contains 19 residues. Per the germline V gene, CDR1 is MGHRA and CDR2 is YSYEKL. The CDR3 DNA follows: TGCGCCAGCAGCCAAGACCCGGGACTAGCGGGGGGGGTAGCAGAGACCCAGTACTTC. Amino acid sequence: CASSQDPGLAGGVAETQYF.